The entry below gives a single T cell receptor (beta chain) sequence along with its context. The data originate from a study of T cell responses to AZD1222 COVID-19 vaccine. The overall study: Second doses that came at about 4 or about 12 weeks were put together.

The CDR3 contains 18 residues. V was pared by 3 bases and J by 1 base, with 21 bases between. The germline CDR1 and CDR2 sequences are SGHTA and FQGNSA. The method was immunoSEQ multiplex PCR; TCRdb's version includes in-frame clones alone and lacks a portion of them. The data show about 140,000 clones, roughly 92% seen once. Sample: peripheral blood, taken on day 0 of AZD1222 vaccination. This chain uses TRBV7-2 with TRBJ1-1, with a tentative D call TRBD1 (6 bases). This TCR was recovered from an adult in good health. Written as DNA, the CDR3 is TGTGCCAGCAGCTTTACACCCAGGGGAAGTGGAGAGAACACTGAAGCTTTCTTT. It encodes CASSFTPRGSGENTEAFF.